This T cell receptor beta chain was captured by sequencing in a study of T cell repertoires in cytomegalovirus infection. Study at large: Recently identified HLA-C-restricted CMV epitopes were among the peptides used. Both a matching HLA type and CMV infection were indicated by public TCR beta signatures. Study outcomes and limitations: In two of eight donors, the top clonotype was HLA-C-restricted CMV-specific. Cumulative frequency of public TCR beta families picked out carriers of CMV plus the relevant HLA.

From the reads, TCRdb called clonotypes with MiXCR, one entry per CDR3 protein. The sample shows 450,000 to 600,000 distinct CDR3 sequences, around 30% of them seen only once. Looked up from germline, CDR1 is SGDLS and CDR2 is YYNGEE. The CDR3 loop spans 16 amino acids. V was cut by 1 base and J by 0 bases, with 13 bases left in between. A word on this clonotype: Antigen specificity is unknown.

V and J are TRBV9 and TRBJ1-1; possible D gene TRBD1, 5 bases. Specimen: cultured PBMCs, collected from culture after CMV antigen stimulation. This TCR was sampled from a human donor in good health (CMV status not recorded). Some clones in this sample may be carry-over from other donors' samples. CDR3 coding DNA: TGTGCCAGCAGCGTAAGTGGGGGACGTATGAACACTGAAGCTTTCTTT. Protein product: CASSVSGGRMNTEAFF.